This T cell receptor beta chain was sequenced for a study of CD8 T cells in ankylosing spondylitis. Overall study results and limits: The study identified a TCR beta motif of eight highly homologous variants that appeared characteristic of ankylosing spondylitis blood. In synovial fluid and blood from reactive arthritis, some motif variants were previously reported.

It was by quantitative 5'-RACE with molecular barcodes that TCR beta libraries were made. Each CDR3 protein is one row after TCRdb ran MiXCR on the 5' RACE reads. The sample consists of about 33,000 distinct CDR3 sequences, 14% of them appearing once. This clonotype has only a few counts. The target antigen is unknown. The source of this sequence is a male donor with ankylosing spondylitis or in good health (not recorded which). What was sequenced was blood.

DNA for the CDR3: TGTGCCAGCAGTTACAGGAGGAACACTGAAGCTTTCTTT. Translation: CASSYRRNTEAFF. The V gene is TRBV6-5, the J gene TRBJ1-1, with D hard to call. Germline V gene lookup returns CDR1 MNHEY and CDR2 SVGAGI. The ends were cut back, 2 bases at V and 1 base at J, with 5 bases in the middle. This CDR3 spans 13 amino acids.